The present TCR beta chain was sequenced within a study of T cell clonotyping in hematopoietic cell transplantation. Study-wide results and caveats: Pathologically expanded recipient clonotypes increased progressively from day 30 to day 180 as diversity fell. Higher Inverse Simpson Index values in graft donor and pretransplant recipient predicted broader posttransplant TCR diversity.

Of note for this clone: The target antigen is unknown.

The length of the CDR3 is 12 residues. The germline V and J ends were trimmed by 6 bases and 6 bases, with 10 bases remaining between them. The germline V gene has CDR1 MNHEY and CDR2 SMNVEV (reference sequence). Sequencing used immunoSEQ multiplex PCR; TCRdb keeps in-frame clones, though not all of them. This sample yields about 36,000 clones, of which 80% to 90% are seen a single time; over 1.5% belongs to the top ten. This chain connects TRBV27 to TRBJ2-3; D unresolved. This receptor was identified in a woman in her thirties or forties in good health. Some clones in this sample may be carry-over from other donors' samples. The sequenced material came from peripheral blood mononuclear cells. CDR3 in amino acids: CASSLGMDTQYF. The CDR3 bases are TGTGCCAGCAGCCTAGGGATGGATACGCAGTATTTT.